This T cell receptor (beta chain) was obtained from a study of blood T cell repertoires in COVID-19. In the study overall: Samples representing acute and convalescent COVID-19 were sourced from the United States, Italy and Spain.

Assay: immunoSEQ multiplex PCR; the TCRdb copy retains only in-frame clones and omits some. The table shows 150,000 or so clones, with over 60% occurring only once. This CDR3 has 11 amino acids. In germline, CDR1 is DFQATT, CDR2 SNEGSKA (reference sequence). With 6 bases removed from V and 9 bases from J, the gap between germline ends came to 12 bases. This receptor was identified in an older woman with acute or convalescent COVID-19. The chain combines TRBV20-1 with TRBJ2-1; TRBD2 might be the D (6 bases). Sequenced input: peripheral blood. In DNA, the CDR3 is TGCAGTGCCAGCCGGGGAGGTGAGCAGTTCTTC. It is translated as CSASRGGEQFF.